The 10 T cell receptor beta chains below come from one sample, sequenced in a study of T cells expressing NK-cell markers. TCRdb re-called the 5' RACE reads; every CDR3 protein appears as one record, without DNA. The listing records 500,000 to 700,000 distinct CDR3 sequences. Material: blood T cells: a sorted CD56 or NKG2C T cell subset, CD4+ or CD8+ T cells, or bulk PBMC T cells (not recorded which). These TCRs come from a man aged 18 to 29 in good health.

The V and J genes are TRBV10-3 and TRBJ2-7; TCRdb returns TRBD1, unconfirmable since there is no DNA. Germline V CDR1 and CDR2: ENHRY, SYGVKD. The CDR3 contains 14 residues. This CDR3 is CAITTGTGSYEQYF.

The chain links TRBV5-1 to TRBJ2-1; the TRBD2 assignment by TCRdb is unverifiable without DNA. The CDR3 extends over 15 amino acids. The germline CDR1 and CDR2 sequences are SGHRS and YFSETQ. CDR3 protein: CASSTGGSLSLEQFF.

The rearrangement links TRBV5-1 to TRBJ2-1; there is no DNA to check the TCRdb D call of TRBD2. The CDR3 is 15 residues long. Per germline, CDR1 SGHRS and CDR2 YFSETQ. The CDR3 sequence: CASSPTGGDTNEQFF.

This sequence joins TRBV5-1 and TRBJ2-3; no DNA is available, so the TRBD1 call from TCRdb remains unchecked. Germline loops: CDR1 SGHRS, CDR2 YFSETQ. This CDR3 region has 16 residues. The CDR3 region is CASSLGGTGAMDTQYF.

CDR3 protein: CASAYSQGSNTEAFF. V gene TRBV5-1 combines with J gene TRBJ1-1; the D gene TCRdb calls, TRBD1, cannot be checked with no DNA. CDR1 and CDR2 from the germline V gene are SGHRS and YFSETQ. The CDR3 covers 15 residues.

This chain connects TRBV7-6 to TRBJ1-1; TCRdb names TRBD1, which stays unverified in the absence of DNA. Per germline, CDR1 SGHVS and CDR2 FNYEAQ. This CDR3 spans 11 amino acids. CDR3 amino acids: CASSQGQGFSF.

V usage is TRBV5-1 and J usage is TRBJ2-2; TCRdb names TRBD1, which stays unverified in the absence of DNA. CDR1 is SGHRS, CDR2 YFSETQ, per germline. This CDR3 has 13 residues. The CDR3 reads CASCTLRPGELFF.

This chain uses TRBV20-1 with TRBJ2-5; TCRdb returns TRBD2, unconfirmable since there is no DNA. CDR1 and CDR2 (germline): DFQATT, SNEGSKA (reference sequence). The CDR3 extends over 14 amino acids. CDR3 amino acids: CSAPWASAQETQYF.

J is TRBJ2-5 and V is TRBV20-1; absent DNA, TCRdb's TRBD1 call cannot be checked. Germline V lookup: CDR1 DFQATT, CDR2 SNEGSKA (reference sequence). The CDR3 spans 14 residues. CDR3 loop: CSARDPRGSETQYF.

This chain connects TRBV28 to TRBJ2-1; TCRdb calls TRBD2, which cannot be checked without DNA. The CDR3 has 14 amino acids. Germline assignment: CDR1 MDHEN and CDR2 SYDVKM. This chain's CDR3 is CASSPLSTGHEQFF.